This TCR beta chain was identified in a study of cytomegalovirus exposure and HLA in healthy donors. The PCR used 60 Vbeta and 13 Jbeta primers. The method was immunoSEQ multiplex PCR; TCRdb's version includes in-frame clones alone and lacks a portion of them. The repertoire holds about 59,000 clones, with 65% to 80% as singletons. This CDR3 region has 14 residues. V lost 3 bases, J lost 7 bases, and 10 bases lay in between. CDR1 is SGHTA, CDR2 FQGNSA, per germline. The chain combines TRBV7-2 with TRBJ1-6; unclear D gene. The TCR sequence derives from a man aged 25-45 years in good health and CMV-seropositive. Sequencing used PBMCs. For the CDR3, the DNA is TGTGCCAGCAGCTTTCTTCAACTCAATTCACCCCTCCACTTT. Protein sequence: CASSFLQLNSPLHF.